This T cell receptor beta chain came from a study of blood T cell repertoires in COVID-19. TCRdb's table, derived via immunoSEQ multiplex PCR, lists solely in-frame clones and lacks some. The sample has tens of thousands of clones; around 85% are singletons. The V gene lost 4 bases and the J gene lost 3 bases, with 14 bases spanning the gap. The length of the CDR3 is 15 residues. CDR1 and CDR2 from the germline V gene are SGHTA and FQGTGA. Sequencing used peripheral blood. This chain links TRBV7-3 with TRBJ2-3; weak D call: TRBD2 (7 bases). This clonotype was obtained from a woman in her 70s with active COVID-19. CDR3 in amino acids: CASSSYGGRTDTQYF. CDR3 sequence (DNA): TGTGCCAGCAGCTCATACGGGGGGCGGACAGATACGCAGTATTTT.